One sample yielded the 2 T cell receptor beta chains listed below, sequenced in a study of cytomegalovirus exposure and HLA in healthy donors. With 60 Vbeta and 13 Jbeta primers, the PCR was carried out. The table came from immunoSEQ multiplex PCR; TCRdb's copy has only in-frame clones and leaves some out. This repertoire shows more than 80,000 clones, roughly 71% found once; its top ten account for approximately 2.9%. The sample comprised PBMCs. These receptor sequences come from a middle-aged man in good health and CMV-seronegative.

This chain joins TRBV15 and TRBJ1-5; TRBD1 agrees at 7 bases. This CDR3 has 17 residues. Germline-derived CDR1 and CDR2 are LNHNV and YYDKDF (reference sequence). V lost 2 bases and J lost 7; bases outside the gene matches: 14. In DNA, the CDR3 is TGTGCCACCAGCAGAATCGGGATTACAGGGGATAGACAGCCCCAGCATTTT. Its protein is CATSRIGITGDRQPQHF.

This clone came up a few times. Because the CDR3's place on the DNA is in doubt, the DNA is left out and the CDR3 is given as listed by TCRdb. The chain uses TRBV15 and TRBJ2-2; the tabulated D call, TRBD1, remains unverified against the DNA. Germline CDR1 is LNHNV and CDR2 is YYDKDF (reference sequence). The length of the CDR3 is 15 amino acids, counting both ends. The CDR3 protein is CATSILDSNTGELFF.